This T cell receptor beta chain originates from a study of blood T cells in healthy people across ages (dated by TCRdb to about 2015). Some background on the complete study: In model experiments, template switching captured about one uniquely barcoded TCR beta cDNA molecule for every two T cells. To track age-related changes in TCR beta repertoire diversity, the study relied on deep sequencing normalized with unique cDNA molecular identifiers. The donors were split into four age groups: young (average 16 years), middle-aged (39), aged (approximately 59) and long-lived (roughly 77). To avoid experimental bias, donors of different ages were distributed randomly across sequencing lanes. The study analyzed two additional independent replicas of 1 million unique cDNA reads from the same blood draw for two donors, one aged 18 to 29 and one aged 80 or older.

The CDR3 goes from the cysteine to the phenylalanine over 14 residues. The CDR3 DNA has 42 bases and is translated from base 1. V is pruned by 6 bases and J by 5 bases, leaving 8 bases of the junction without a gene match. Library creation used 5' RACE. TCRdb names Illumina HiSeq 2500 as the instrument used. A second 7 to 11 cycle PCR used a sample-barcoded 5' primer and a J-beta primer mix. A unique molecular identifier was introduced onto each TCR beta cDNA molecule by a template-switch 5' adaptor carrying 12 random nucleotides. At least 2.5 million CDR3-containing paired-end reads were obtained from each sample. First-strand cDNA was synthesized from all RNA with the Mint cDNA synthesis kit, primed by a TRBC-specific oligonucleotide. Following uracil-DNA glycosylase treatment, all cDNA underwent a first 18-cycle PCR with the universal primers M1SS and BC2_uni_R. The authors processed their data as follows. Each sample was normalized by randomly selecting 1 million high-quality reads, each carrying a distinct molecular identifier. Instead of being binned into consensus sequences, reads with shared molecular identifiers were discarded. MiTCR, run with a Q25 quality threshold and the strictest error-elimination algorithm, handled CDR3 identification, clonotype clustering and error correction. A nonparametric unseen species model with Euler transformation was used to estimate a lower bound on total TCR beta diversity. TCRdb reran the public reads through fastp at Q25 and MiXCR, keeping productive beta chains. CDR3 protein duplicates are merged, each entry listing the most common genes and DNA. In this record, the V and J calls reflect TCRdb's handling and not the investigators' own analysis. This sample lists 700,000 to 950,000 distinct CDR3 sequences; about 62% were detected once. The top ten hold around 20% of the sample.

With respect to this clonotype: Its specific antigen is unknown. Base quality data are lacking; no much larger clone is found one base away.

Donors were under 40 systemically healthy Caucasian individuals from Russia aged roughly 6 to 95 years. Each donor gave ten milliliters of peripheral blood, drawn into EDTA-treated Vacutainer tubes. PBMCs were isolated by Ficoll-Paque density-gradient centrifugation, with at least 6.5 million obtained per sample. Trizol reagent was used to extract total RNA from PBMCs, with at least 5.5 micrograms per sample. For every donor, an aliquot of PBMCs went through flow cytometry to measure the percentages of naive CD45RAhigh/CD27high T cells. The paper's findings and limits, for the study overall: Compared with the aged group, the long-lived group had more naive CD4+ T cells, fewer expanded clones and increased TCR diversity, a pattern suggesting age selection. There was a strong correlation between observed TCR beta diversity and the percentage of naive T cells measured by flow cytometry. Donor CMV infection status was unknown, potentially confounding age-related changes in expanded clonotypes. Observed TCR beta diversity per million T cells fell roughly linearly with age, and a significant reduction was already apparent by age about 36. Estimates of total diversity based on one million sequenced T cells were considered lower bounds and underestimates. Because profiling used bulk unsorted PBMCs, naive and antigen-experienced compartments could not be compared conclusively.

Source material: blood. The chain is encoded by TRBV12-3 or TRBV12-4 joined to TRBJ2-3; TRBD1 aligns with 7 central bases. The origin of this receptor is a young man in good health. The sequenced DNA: TGTGCCAGCAGCTACAGGACAGGTGGAGATACGCAGTATTTT. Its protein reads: CASSYRTGGDTQYF.